This is a list of T cell receptor beta chains from one sample in a study of naive and memory T cell subsets. A single record per CDR3 protein comes from TCRdb applying MiXCR to the UMI-ligation and nested PCR reads. Among around 90,000 distinct CDR3 sequences listed, approximately 6.5% were seen once. Sequenced material: central memory CD4+ T cells from blood. Source of these receptors: a human donor in good health. The CDR3 runs from the conserved cysteine through the conserved F or W. Fields, in order: D gene, V gene, J gene, clone size, CDR3 DNA, CDR3 protein. D genes are given only for firm matches. Size is omitted from some rows. Given values are once, few, many or a class for expanded clones.

d_call: -; v_call: TRBV21-1; j_call: TRBJ2-5; clone_size: many; cdr3_nt: TGTGCCAGCAGCAAGGGCTGGCCCCAAGAGACCCAGTACTTC; cdr3_aa: CASSKGWPQETQYF
d_call: -; v_call: TRBV12-3/TRBV12-4; j_call: TRBJ1-6; clone_size: many; cdr3_nt: TGTGCCAGCAGTTTACGCGGCAGTTCACCCCTCCACTTT; cdr3_aa: CASSLRGSSPLHF
d_call: TRBD2; v_call: TRBV7-2; j_call: TRBJ2-3; clone_size: few; cdr3_nt: TGTGCCAGCAGCACTAGCGGGGGTACAGATACGCAGTATTTT; cdr3_aa: CASSTSGGTDTQYF
d_call: -; v_call: TRBV6-2/TRBV6-3; j_call: TRBJ2-7; clone_size: many; cdr3_nt: TGTGCCAGCATCCAGGGTCAAGTTCCCTACGAGCAGTACTTC; cdr3_aa: CASIQGQVPYEQYF
d_call: TRBD2; v_call: TRBV7-9; j_call: TRBJ2-7; clone_size: many; cdr3_nt: TGTGCCAGCAGCTTAGGGGCTAGCGGGAGCTACGAGCAGTACTTC; cdr3_aa: CASSLGASGSYEQYF
d_call: -; v_call: TRBV6-2/TRBV6-3; j_call: TRBJ2-1; clone_size: -; cdr3_nt: TGTGCCAGCAGTTACGAGGGAAGTAGCGGACCGAATCAGTTCTTC; cdr3_aa: CASSYEGSSGPNQFF
d_call: -; v_call: TRBV6-5; j_call: TRBJ2-7; clone_size: -; cdr3_nt: TGTGCCAGCAAGGGGATCGGAACCTCCTACGAGCAGTACTTC; cdr3_aa: CASKGIGTSYEQYF
d_call: -; v_call: TRBV2; j_call: TRBJ1-1; clone_size: many; cdr3_nt: TGTGCCAGCAGTGCGCGACAGAAAGCTTTCTTT; cdr3_aa: CASSARQKAFF
d_call: TRBD2; v_call: TRBV15; j_call: TRBJ2-4; clone_size: -; cdr3_nt: TGTGCCACCAGCAGAGTTCATTCAGCGGGAGGAGACATTCAGTACTTC; cdr3_aa: CATSRVHSAGGDIQYF
d_call: -; v_call: TRBV20-1; j_call: TRBJ2-3; clone_size: many; cdr3_nt: TGCAGTGCTAGCTCGGGAATAGATACGCAGTATTTT; cdr3_aa: CSASSGIDTQYF
d_call: TRBD2; v_call: TRBV11-2; j_call: TRBJ2-2; clone_size: many; cdr3_nt: TGTGCCAGCAGCCACCGGGAGGGCAACACCGGGGAGCTGTTTTTT; cdr3_aa: CASSHREGNTGELFF
d_call: TRBD1; v_call: TRBV7-8; j_call: TRBJ1-6; clone_size: many; cdr3_nt: TGTGCCAGCAGCTTACCGACAGGGGGATATAATTCACCCCTCCACTTT; cdr3_aa: CASSLPTGGYNSPLHF
d_call: TRBD1; v_call: TRBV18; j_call: TRBJ1-6; clone_size: many; cdr3_nt: TGTGCCAGCTCACTAACCACGGGACAGGGAGAGTCCTATAATTCACCCCTCCACTTT; cdr3_aa: CASSLTTGQGESYNSPLHF
d_call: -; v_call: TRBV6-2/TRBV6-3; j_call: TRBJ2-7; clone_size: -; cdr3_nt: TGTGCCAGCAGGATAACCGGGGGTTTCGACGAGCAGTACTTC; cdr3_aa: CASRITGGFDEQYF
d_call: -; v_call: TRBV20-1; j_call: TRBJ1-2; clone_size: many; cdr3_nt: TGCAGTGCTAGAGATCCTGCTAACTATGGCTACACCTTC; cdr3_aa: CSARDPANYGYTF
d_call: -; v_call: TRBV9; j_call: TRBJ2-5; clone_size: many; cdr3_nt: TGTGCCAGCAGCGTAAGCCCCACACAGGGTCGCGAGACCCAGTACTTC; cdr3_aa: CASSVSPTQGRETQYF
d_call: -; v_call: TRBV5-1; j_call: TRBJ2-2; clone_size: few; cdr3_nt: TGCGCCAGCAAGGATTCCGGGGAGCTGTTTTTT; cdr3_aa: CASKDSGELFF
d_call: TRBD1; v_call: TRBV20-1; j_call: TRBJ2-7; clone_size: few; cdr3_nt: TGCAGTGCTCCCCGACAGGGTACCTACGAGCAGTACTTC; cdr3_aa: CSAPRQGTYEQYF
d_call: TRBD2; v_call: TRBV20-1; j_call: TRBJ2-7; clone_size: few; cdr3_nt: TGCAGTGCTAGTCAGCGGACTAGCGGAAATTACGAGCAGTACTTC; cdr3_aa: CSASQRTSGNYEQYF
d_call: -; v_call: TRBV29-1; j_call: TRBJ1-2; clone_size: many; cdr3_nt: TGCAGCGTTGTTATAACAGGCAGAGACTATGGCTACACCTTC; cdr3_aa: CSVVITGRDYGYTF
d_call: -; v_call: TRBV20-1; j_call: TRBJ2-1; clone_size: many; cdr3_nt: TGCAGTGCTAGAGGGGTCGGGACTCCCTCTAATGAGCAGTTCTTC; cdr3_aa: CSARGVGTPSNEQFF
d_call: TRBD1; v_call: TRBV18; j_call: TRBJ2-4; clone_size: many; cdr3_nt: TGTGCCAGCTCACCCGAGAGGGGGCTAGCCAAAAACATTCAGTACTTC; cdr3_aa: CASSPERGLAKNIQYF
d_call: -; v_call: TRBV18; j_call: TRBJ1-4; clone_size: few; cdr3_nt: TGTGCCAGCTCACGGGGGACTCTTAATGAAAAACTGTTTTTT; cdr3_aa: CASSRGTLNEKLFF
d_call: -; v_call: TRBV12-3/TRBV12-4; j_call: TRBJ2-3; clone_size: -; cdr3_nt: TGTGCCAGCAGTTTAAGTTCTGATACGCAGTATTTT; cdr3_aa: CASSLSSDTQYF
d_call: TRBD1; v_call: TRBV28; j_call: TRBJ2-4; clone_size: few; cdr3_nt: TGTGCCAGCAGTACGGGGGCAGGGGGCGGAAACATTCAGTACTTC; cdr3_aa: CASSTGAGGGNIQYF
d_call: -; v_call: TRBV12-3/TRBV12-4; j_call: TRBJ2-2; clone_size: many; cdr3_nt: TGTGCCAGCAGAAAAGGGGGTACGAGCGGGGAGCTGTTTTTT; cdr3_aa: CASRKGGTSGELFF
d_call: TRBD1; v_call: TRBV5-6; j_call: TRBJ1-5; clone_size: -; cdr3_nt: TGTGCCAGCAGCGGTGGCGGATCTATGGGGGGACAGTTCAATCAGCCCCAGCATTTT; cdr3_aa: CASSGGGSMGGQFNQPQHF
d_call: TRBD1; v_call: TRBV10-3; j_call: TRBJ1-6; clone_size: many; cdr3_nt: TGTGCCATCAGTGCTAGGACAGGAGCATCACCCCTCCACTTT; cdr3_aa: CAISARTGASPLHF
d_call: TRBD1; v_call: TRBV2; j_call: TRBJ2-7; clone_size: -; cdr3_nt: TGTGCCAGCAAGGGGACAGGGAACTCCTACGAGCAGTACTTC; cdr3_aa: CASKGTGNSYEQYF
d_call: -; v_call: TRBV5-5; j_call: TRBJ2-2; clone_size: -; cdr3_nt: TGTGCCAGCAGCGGAGGCGCTCCCAGAAACACCGGGGAGCTGTTTTTT; cdr3_aa: CASSGGAPRNTGELFF
d_call: TRBD2; v_call: TRBV25-1; j_call: TRBJ2-3; clone_size: many; cdr3_nt: TGTGCCAGCAGTGAAAGCCCTAGCGGGGGTGGTACGCAGTATTTT; cdr3_aa: CASSESPSGGGTQYF
d_call: TRBD2; v_call: TRBV4-1; j_call: TRBJ2-1; clone_size: few; cdr3_nt: TGCGCCAGCAGCCAAGGGACTAGCGGGGCAACCTCCTACAATGAGCAGTTCTTC; cdr3_aa: CASSQGTSGATSYNEQFF
d_call: TRBD1; v_call: TRBV15; j_call: TRBJ2-7; clone_size: many; cdr3_nt: TGTGCCACCAGCTCCTTCGGGACAGATGGTTCCTACGAGCAGTACTTC; cdr3_aa: CATSSFGTDGSYEQYF
d_call: TRBD2; v_call: TRBV18; j_call: TRBJ2-5; clone_size: few; cdr3_nt: TGTGCCAGCTCACGGACTAGCGACCTGCAAGAGACCCAGTACTTC; cdr3_aa: CASSRTSDLQETQYF
d_call: -; v_call: TRBV6-6; j_call: TRBJ2-7; clone_size: many; cdr3_nt: TGTGCCAGCAGTTACGAGGCAGCGACCTACGAGCAGTACTTC; cdr3_aa: CASSYEAATYEQYF
d_call: -; v_call: TRBV3-1; j_call: TRBJ1-1; clone_size: many; cdr3_nt: TGTGCCAGCAGCCAAGAGGGAAAAGCTTTCTTT; cdr3_aa: CASSQEGKAFF
d_call: -; v_call: TRBV28; j_call: TRBJ1-6; clone_size: few; cdr3_nt: TGTGCCAGCACCACTAGGGCTCGCTCACCCCTCCACTTT; cdr3_aa: CASTTRARSPLHF
d_call: -; v_call: TRBV5-6; j_call: TRBJ2-3; clone_size: many; cdr3_nt: TGTGCCAGCAGACGCCGGGGCACAGATACGCAGTATTTT; cdr3_aa: CASRRRGTDTQYF
d_call: TRBD2; v_call: TRBV6-6; j_call: TRBJ2-7; clone_size: few; cdr3_nt: TGTGCCAGCAGTCAAGCGGGAGGGTCCTACGAGCAGTACTTC; cdr3_aa: CASSQAGGSYEQYF
d_call: -; v_call: TRBV18; j_call: TRBJ2-1; clone_size: -; cdr3_nt: TGTGCCAGCTCACCAAGGTTCTCTCTGGGGGCTAATGAGCAGTTCTTC; cdr3_aa: CASSPRFSLGANEQFF
d_call: TRBD2; v_call: TRBV11-2; j_call: TRBJ2-1; clone_size: few; cdr3_nt: TGTGCCAGCAGCTTAGAACTAGCGGGACATGAGCAGTTCTTC; cdr3_aa: CASSLELAGHEQFF
d_call: -; v_call: TRBV4-2; j_call: TRBJ2-7; clone_size: few; cdr3_nt: TGTGCCAGCAGCCAAGACGGGAACGAGCAGTACTTC; cdr3_aa: CASSQDGNEQYF
d_call: -; v_call: TRBV12-3/TRBV12-4; j_call: TRBJ1-5; clone_size: -; cdr3_nt: TGTGCCAGCAGCCCCTTTGGGGGCCAGCGGAGCAATCAGCCCCAGCATTTT; cdr3_aa: CASSPFGGQRSNQPQHF
d_call: TRBD2; v_call: TRBV20-1; j_call: TRBJ2-5; clone_size: few; cdr3_nt: TGCAGTGCTAGGATCGGGTTTTCTAGCGGACAAGAGACCCAGTACTTC; cdr3_aa: CSARIGFSSGQETQYF
d_call: TRBD2; v_call: TRBV7-9; j_call: TRBJ2-1; clone_size: -; cdr3_nt: TGTGCCAGCAGCTTGACTAGCGGGGCTTACAATGAGCAGTTCTTC; cdr3_aa: CASSLTSGAYNEQFF